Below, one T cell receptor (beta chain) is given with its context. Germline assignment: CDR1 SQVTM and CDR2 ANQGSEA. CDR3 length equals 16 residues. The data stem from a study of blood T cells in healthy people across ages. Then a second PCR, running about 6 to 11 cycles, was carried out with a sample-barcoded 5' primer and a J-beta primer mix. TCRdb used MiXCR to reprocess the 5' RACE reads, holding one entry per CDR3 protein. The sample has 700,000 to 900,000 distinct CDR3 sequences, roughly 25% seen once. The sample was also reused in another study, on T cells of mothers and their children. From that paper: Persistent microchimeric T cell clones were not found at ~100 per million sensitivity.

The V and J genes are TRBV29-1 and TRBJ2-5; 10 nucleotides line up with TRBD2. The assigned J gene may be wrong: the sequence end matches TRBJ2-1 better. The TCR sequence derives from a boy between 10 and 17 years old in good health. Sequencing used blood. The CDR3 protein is CSVEAPSSGGYNEQFF. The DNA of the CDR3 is TGCAGCGTTGAAGCCCCCTCTAGCGGGGGTTACAATGAGCAGTTCTTC.